The rows below give T cell receptor beta chains drawn from one sample of a study of regulatory T cells in long-lasting Graves disease. TCRdb reprocessed the multiplex PCR reads via MiXCR and lists one record per CDR3 protein. The table has 350,000 to 450,000 distinct CDR3 sequences, roughly a fifth seen once. Here the sequenced sample was peripheral blood mononuclear cells (PBMCs), taken when the disease was refractory, from a patient treated with antithyroid drugs. These receptors all come from a female donor with Graves disease. Both conserved end residues are trimmed from each CDR3.

J gene: TRBJ2-5; V gene: TRBV24-1; CDR3 protein: ATSDRTEKETQY
J gene: TRBJ2-3; V gene: TRBV28; CDR3 protein: ASSFRQTGTDTQY
J gene: TRBJ2-7; V gene: TRBV4-1; CDR3 protein: ASSPTGGVYEQY
J gene: TRBJ1-3; V gene: TRBV5-1; CDR3 protein: ASSTGTSGNTIY
J gene: TRBJ2-1; V gene: TRBV5-5; CDR3 protein: ASSLGAGVWYEQF
J gene: TRBJ2-2; V gene: TRBV7-3; CDR3 protein: ASNHGGTGELF
J gene: TRBJ2-5; V gene: TRBV10-3; CDR3 protein: AISESIQETQY
J gene: TRBJ2-2; V gene: TRBV7-3; CDR3 protein: ASSSHWATGELF
J gene: TRBJ2-3; V gene: TRBV7-6; CDR3 protein: ASSYQGGYTDTQY
J gene: TRBJ2-7; V gene: TRBV7-6; CDR3 protein: ASSLGNRDTTSYEQY
J gene: TRBJ2-7; V gene: TRBV20-1; CDR3 protein: SAQPVSLILSYEQY
J gene: TRBJ1-2; V gene: TRBV3-1; CDR3 protein: ASSQDPTGYGYT
J gene: TRBJ1-1; V gene: TRBV10-3; CDR3 protein: AISDAEDTEAF
J gene: TRBJ2-7; V gene: TRBV29-1; CDR3 protein: SVIDWGYEQY
J gene: TRBJ1-6; V gene: TRBV6-5; CDR3 protein: ASSYSASPDNSPLH
J gene: TRBJ1-2; V gene: TRBV29-1; CDR3 protein: SVEPSGTGVGEGYT
J gene: TRBJ2-7; V gene: TRBV24-1; CDR3 protein: ATSDFLGASTYEQY
J gene: TRBJ2-1; V gene: TRBV19; CDR3 protein: ASSIEEGRIGLPNEQF
J gene: TRBJ2-2; V gene: TRBV6-1; CDR3 protein: ASSEAGAGQGVTGELF
J gene: TRBJ2-1; V gene: TRBV2; CDR3 protein: ASSESRDINEQF
J gene: TRBJ1-5; V gene: TRBV29-1; CDR3 protein: SVVLQDWQPQH
J gene: TRBJ2-7; V gene: TRBV12-3/TRBV12-4; CDR3 protein: ASSWGESSYEQY
J gene: TRBJ2-7; V gene: TRBV15; CDR3 protein: ATSPSGGTSYEQY
J gene: TRBJ1-1; V gene: TRBV28; CDR3 protein: ASSLRGAYRANTEAF
J gene: TRBJ2-2; V gene: TRBV5-1; CDR3 protein: ASSLTGTFNTGELF
J gene: TRBJ2-7; V gene: TRBV20-1; CDR3 protein: SATHQRVDYEQY
J gene: TRBJ2-1; V gene: TRBV10-1; CDR3 protein: ASSPVLSEKYNEQF
J gene: TRBJ2-1; V gene: TRBV2; CDR3 protein: ASTLASSYNEQF
J gene: TRBJ2-7; V gene: TRBV29-1; CDR3 protein: SVAGRTGDGSSSYEQY
J gene: TRBJ1-4; V gene: TRBV5-1; CDR3 protein: ASSLEIEKLF
J gene: TRBJ1-2; V gene: TRBV11-2; CDR3 protein: ASSRWLPGQGNYGYT
J gene: TRBJ2-1; V gene: TRBV28; CDR3 protein: ASSLDPRVEQF
J gene: TRBJ1-1; V gene: TRBV28; CDR3 protein: ASTLEVNTEAF
J gene: TRBJ1-5; V gene: TRBV28; CDR3 protein: ASSFGFNQPQH
J gene: TRBJ1-4; V gene: TRBV5-6; CDR3 protein: ASSLGQSTGEKLF
J gene: TRBJ1-5; V gene: TRBV12-3/TRBV12-4; CDR3 protein: ASSFFMGQPQH
J gene: TRBJ2-3; V gene: TRBV28; CDR3 protein: ASQTHQGAQDTQY
J gene: TRBJ2-5; V gene: TRBV9; CDR3 protein: ASSVGRWSDIHETQY
J gene: TRBJ1-5; V gene: TRBV14; CDR3 protein: ASRNGGGVYQPQH
J gene: TRBJ1-5; V gene: TRBV27; CDR3 protein: ASSASRVGNQPQH
J gene: TRBJ2-6; V gene: TRBV5-6; CDR3 protein: ATLTRAVIQSGANVLT
J gene: TRBJ2-2; V gene: TRBV6-2/TRBV6-3; CDR3 protein: ASSYGGSNTGKLF
J gene: TRBJ2-5; V gene: TRBV6-1; CDR3 protein: ASSRVQETQY
J gene: TRBJ2-2; V gene: TRBV19; CDR3 protein: ASSASRDRLDTGELF
J gene: TRBJ2-2; V gene: TRBV5-5; CDR3 protein: ASSLGVGTGELF
J gene: TRBJ2-2; V gene: TRBV25-1; CDR3 protein: ASSDSGTLTGELF
J gene: TRBJ2-1; V gene: TRBV7-9; CDR3 protein: ASSPESYEQF
J gene: TRBJ2-2; V gene: TRBV24-1; CDR3 protein: ATSDGQGGERPGELF
J gene: TRBJ2-7; V gene: TRBV12-3/TRBV12-4; CDR3 protein: ASSLRGAYEQY
J gene: TRBJ1-1; V gene: TRBV5-1; CDR3 protein: ASSANPGTGDTEAF
J gene: TRBJ1-2; V gene: TRBV10-3; CDR3 protein: AIEDPSGDTYGYT
J gene: TRBJ2-5; V gene: TRBV20-1; CDR3 protein: SARDDRTSVGGGKTQY
J gene: TRBJ1-2; V gene: TRBV5-1; CDR3 protein: ASSTGEDYGYT